Below are 32 T cell receptor beta chains sequenced from a single sample in a study of CD8 T cells in ankylosing spondylitis. Study results and limitations: It appeared that ankylosing spondylitis blood was characterized by a TCR beta motif of about eight highly homologous variants.

TCRdb itself ran the 5' RACE reads through MiXCR, one entry per CDR3 protein. The sample shows fewer than 550,000 distinct CDR3 sequences, about 5.7% of them seen only once. The antigens for these receptors are not known. Sequenced sample: blood, either unsorted or a sorted T cell fraction (not recorded which). These receptors were taken from a male donor with ankylosing spondylitis.

This clonotype occurred many times. The chain joins TRBV7-3 to TRBJ2-1; D is uncertain. The CDR3 sequence is 13 residues long. V lost 3 bases, J lost 9 bases, and 12 bases lay in between. Germline V gives CDR1 SGHTA, CDR2 FQGTGA. The CDR3 region has the DNA TGTGCCAGCAGCTTTACTCCCCGCGGTGAGCAGTTCTTC. Translated, it gives CASSFTPRGEQFF.

This clonotype has more than one count but fewer than ten. The chain joins TRBV5-1 to TRBJ2-1, with 8 bases that match TRBD1. After removal of 4 bases from V and 3 bases from J, the junction contained 3 bases not matched to a gene. Germline lookup yields CDR1 SGHRS and CDR2 YFSETQ. The length of the CDR3 is 14 residues. CDR3 bases: TGCGCCAGCAGCCAGGGACAGGACTACAATGAGCAGTTCTTC. This codes for CASSQGQDYNEQFF.

This clonotype has a count of ten or more. The genes are TRBV29-1 and TRBJ2-1; D unresolved. CDR3 length equals 12 residues. V was clipped by 4 bases and J by 4 bases, with 8 bases between them. The V gene's germline CDR1 is SQVTM and CDR2 ANQGSEA. The CDR3 DNA is TGCAGCGTTGGCCGGGCTTACAATGAGCAGTTCTTC. This gives the protein CSVGRAYNEQFF.

This clonotype was seen ten or more times. The junction and the germline gene differ at one end; a read error may be behind it. This rearrangement joins TRBV7-7 to TRBJ2-7, with 12 bases aligning to TRBD2. This CDR3 is 14 amino acids long. CDR1 SSHAT and CDR2 FNYEAQ come from the germline V gene (reference sequence). The CDR3 sequence is CASSLELTSGSKYF. CDR3 coding DNA: TGTGCTAGCAGCTTAGAGCTGACTAGCGGGAGCAAGTACTTC.

CDR3 nucleotides: TGTGCCAGCTCACAGGGACAACACGGCTACACCTTC. It yields the protein CASSQGQHGYTF. The chain employs TRBV18 and TRBJ1-2; maybe TRBD1 (6 bases). Germline V gene sequence: CDR1 KGHSH, CDR2 LQKENI. The CDR3 sequence is 12 residues long. V dropped 4 bases and J dropped 8 bases, with 11 bases sitting between them. The full variable domain, in which reference TRBV18 and TRBJ1-2 provide the parts outside the CDR3, is NAGVMQNPRHLVRRRGQEARLRCSPMKGHSHVYWYRQLPEEGLKFMVYLQKENIIDESGMPKERFSAEFPKEGPSILRIQQVVRGDSAAYFCASSQGQHGYTFGSGTRLTVV.

This clonotype was seen at least ten times. The rearrangement links TRBV27 to TRBJ2-5; 7 nucleotides agree with TRBD1. This CDR3 contains 13 residues. Germline assignment: CDR1 MNHEY and CDR2 SMNVEV (reference sequence). Trimming at V came to 6 bases and at J to 1 base, leaving 2 bases not matched to a gene. CDR3 in DNA: TGTGCCAGCAGGGGACAGAGCCAAGAGACCCAGTACTTC. This encodes CASRGQSQETQYF.

Ten or more counts support this clonotype. The chain employs TRBV27 and TRBJ2-5; possible D gene TRBD2, 5 bases. Deletions cut 4 bases from V and 5 bases from J, with 14 bases between. The CDR3 is 14 amino acids. Germline V CDR1 and CDR2: MNHEY, SMNVEV (reference sequence). CDR3 residues: CASSSQRGWETQYF. CDR3 nucleotide sequence: TGTGCCAGCAGTTCCCAACGGGGATGGGAGACCCAGTACTTC.

This rearrangement joins TRBV5-1 to TRBJ2-5; TRBD2 might be the D (6 bases). The V and J ends lost 2 bases and 2 bases respectively, with 16 bases between them. Germline V CDR1 and CDR2: SGHRS, YFSETQ. The CDR3 has 16 amino acids. CDR3 coding DNA: TGCGCCAGCAGCTTTTACCCGCGGAGGGGACAAGAGACCCAGTACTTC. This codes for CASSFYPRRGQETQYF.

This clonotype was observed many times. V gene TRBV7-2 combines with J gene TRBJ1-1; 7 positions agree with TRBD1. The CDR3 covers 17 residues. Trimming removed 0 bases from V and 4 bases from J; junction bases left unmatched: 11. CDR1 is SGHTA, CDR2 FQGNSA, per germline. The CDR3 DNA reads TGTGCCAGCAGCTTAGCGCTTTCGGGCAGGGGGTTCACTGAAGCTTTCTTT. Encoded protein: CASSLALSGRGFTEAFF. Supplemented by reference TRBV7-2 and TRBJ1-1, the full variable domain reads GAGVSQSPSNKVTEKGKDVELRCDPISGHTALYWYRQSLGQGLEFLIYFQGNSAPDKSGLPSDRFSAERTGGSVSTLTIQRTQQEDSAVYLCASSLALSGRGFTEAFFGQGTRLTVV.

In this sample, this clonotype turned up many times. This chain connects TRBV10-3 to TRBJ2-7; D is perhaps TRBD1 (8 bases). Looked up from germline, CDR1 is ENHRY and CDR2 is SYGVKD. The CDR3 extends over 13 amino acids. The V end was cut by 9 bases, the J end by 2 bases, with 14 bases between. The CDR3, as DNA: TGTGCCATTACAGGGGGGGCTACCTACGAGCAGTACTTC. Translated: CAITGGATYEQYF.

This clonotype was recorded a few times. The J gene is TRBJ2-5, the V gene TRBV18; 7 bases line up with TRBD1. Per germline, CDR1 KGHSH and CDR2 LQKENI. The V and J ends lost 3 bases and 3 bases, in that order; junction bases with no gene match: 4. This CDR3 comprises 14 residues. The CDR3, as DNA: TGTGCCAGCTCACCTGGCGACAGGGAAGAGACCCAGTACTTC. Translation gives CASSPGDREETQYF.

This clonotype was detected many times. As DNA, the CDR3 is TGTGCCAGCAGCTTACAGGGGACTATGGCTAGCACCTTC. Protein: CASSLQGTMASTF. The chain combines TRBV7-8 with TRBJ1-2; tentatively, D is TRBD1 (6 bases). The CDR3 is made up of 13 amino acids. The V end lost 2 bases, the J end lost 13 bases, and 17 bases lay between the germline ends. Germline lookup yields CDR1 SGHVS and CDR2 FQNEAQ.

Worth noting for this clonotype: A read error may be the cause here, since a much bigger clone is one base away. CDR3 in amino acids: CSSSRLAGAVDTQYF. The CDR3 DNA follows: TGTTCCAGCAGCCGACTAGCGGGAGCTGTTGATACGCAGTATTTT. The J gene is TRBJ2-3, the V gene TRBV7-2; TRBD2 aligns across 12 bases. Germline V lookup: CDR1 SGHTA, CDR2 FQGNSA. The CDR3 runs to 15 residues.

This clonotype was counted many times. This sequence joins TRBV20-1 and TRBJ1-1; D remains ambiguous. The germline V and J ends were trimmed by 6 bases and 4 bases, with 9 bases remaining between them. The CDR3 has 11 residues. Germline V gene sequence: CDR1 DFQATT, CDR2 SNEGSKA (reference sequence). The CDR3 spells CSAHGFTEAFF. As DNA, the CDR3 is TGCAGTGCGCACGGGTTCACTGAAGCTTTCTTT.

At least ten counts were recorded for this clonotype. The genes are TRBV20-1 and TRBJ2-3; TRBD2 matches 8 bases. CDR1 is DFQATT and CDR2 is SNEGSKA in the germline V gene (reference sequence). The CDR3 is made up of 15 amino acids. After removal of 6 bases from V and 4 bases from J, the junction contained 12 bases not matched to a gene. In DNA form, the CDR3 reads TGCAGTGCCCAACATAGCGGGACCCTGCCAGATACGCAGTATTTT. Its translation: CSAQHSGTLPDTQYF.

This clonotype came up many times. The chain is built from TRBV12-3 or TRBV12-4 and TRBJ2-7; D may match TRBD1 or TRBD2 (5 bases each). The CDR3 sequence is 14 residues long. V was shortened by 6 bases and J by 2 bases, with 14 bases between the two germline ends. The CDR3 DNA sequence: TGTGCCAGCAGCTGGGACCTAGGGACCTACGAGCAGTACTTC. Encoded protein: CASSWDLGTYEQYF.

At least ten counts were recorded for this clonotype. At one end the junction does not follow the germline gene, possibly because of a read error. The V gene is TRBV20-1, the J gene TRBJ2-1, with 12 bases lining up with TRBD2. CDR3 size: 16 residues. Germline loops: CDR1 DFQATT, CDR2 SNEGSKA (reference sequence). The CDR3 nucleotides are TGCAGTGCTAGAGATCCTAGCGGGAGGGCCTATAATGAGCAGTTCTTC. Translation: CSARDPSGRAYNEQFF.

The table lists this clonotype with many counts. The chain joins TRBV4-2 to TRBJ1-4; 8 positions match TRBD1. The CDR3 totals 18 residues. The V and J ends lost 2 bases and 3 bases, in that order; junction bases with no gene match: 11. Germline V gene lookup returns CDR1 LGHNA and CDR2 YNFKEQ. The CDR3 loop is CASSQKSRGQYANEKLFF. The CDR3 bases are TGTGCCAGCAGCCAAAAGAGCAGGGGGCAATATGCTAATGAAAAACTGTTTTTT.

This clonotype was detected only a few times. This chain uses TRBV5-1 with TRBJ2-3, with TRBD2 matching over 13 bases. V lost 3 bases to trimming and J lost 4 bases; unmatched junction nucleotides: 5. Germline V gene sequence: CDR1 SGHRS, CDR2 YFSETQ. The CDR3 covers 16 residues. CDR3 in amino acids: CASSSTSGRRSDTQYF. CDR3 coding DNA: TGCGCCAGCAGCTCGACTAGCGGGAGGAGGTCAGATACGCAGTATTTT.

Points on this clonotype: This may stem from a read error, because a much larger clone lies one nucleotide away. This chain joins TRBV7-6 and TRBJ2-2; D remains ambiguous. The V end lost 1 base, the J end lost 7 bases, and 4 bases lay between the germline ends. The CDR3 spans 12 residues. Germline CDR1 is SGHVS and CDR2 is FNYEAQ. For the CDR3, the DNA is TGTGCCAGCAGCTTAGGGATCGGGGAGCTGTTTTTT. It yields the protein CASSLGIGELFF.

This clonotype has a count of ten or more. The chain couples TRBV20-1 to TRBJ2-2; no clear D. Germline values: CDR1 DFQATT, CDR2 SNEGSKA (reference sequence). The V and J ends lost 6 bases and 1 base respectively, with 9 bases between them. This CDR3 contains 13 residues. The CDR3 sequence is CSAPTMNTGELFF. CDR3 bases: TGCAGTGCACCGACCATGAACACCGGGGAGCTGTTTTTT.

This clonotype was detected only a few times. CDR3 residues: CASSPGQISGANVLTF. CDR3 in DNA: TGCGCCAGCAGCCCGGGACAGATCTCTGGGGCCAACGTCCTGACTTTC. This rearrangement joins TRBV5-1 to TRBJ2-6, with TRBD1 matching 7 bases. CDR1 and CDR2 from the germline V gene are SGHRS and YFSETQ. The J segment lost 0 bases and the V segment lost 4 bases, leaving 4 bases of the junction unmatched. The CDR3 extends over 16 amino acids.

This clonotype was detected many times. V usage is TRBV12-3 or TRBV12-4 and J usage is TRBJ1-1; D may be TRBD1 (5 bases). V lost 6 bases and J lost 10, with 12 bases in between. The CDR3 has 11 amino acids. CDR3 loop: CASRRQWAAFF. The CDR3 DNA is TGTGCCAGCAGGAGACAGTGGGCAGCTTTCTTT.

The table lists this clonotype with many counts. The J gene is TRBJ2-1, the V gene TRBV29-1; 7 bases agree with TRBD2. This CDR3 spans 12 amino acids. The germline CDR1 and CDR2 sequences are SQVTM and ANQGSEA. With 8 bases clipped from V and 7 bases from J, the junction kept 8 bases outside the gene matches. DNA for the CDR3: TGCAGCTCCTTCGTGGGGGGGAATGAGCAGTTCTTC. It encodes CSSFVGGNEQFF.

This clonotype came up many times. The J gene is TRBJ1-2, the V gene TRBV9, with a possible D match to TRBD1 (5 bases). V was shortened by 0 bases and J by 4 bases, with 10 bases between the two germline ends. This CDR3 is 14 amino acids long. Germline assignment: CDR1 SGDLS and CDR2 YYNGEE. CDR3 nucleotide sequence: TGTGCCAGCAGCGTAGCGGAAGGGGTCTATGGCTACACCTTC. Its protein is CASSVAEGVYGYTF.

This clonotype was seen many times. The V call is TRBV27, the J call TRBJ1-1; TRBD1 matches 7 bases. The V segment lost 7 bases and the J segment 1 base; nucleotides outside the gene matches: 15. The CDR3 runs to 17 residues. Germline assignment: CDR1 MNHEY and CDR2 SMNVEV (reference sequence). The CDR3 loop reads CASTPVRGGGGNTEAFF. For the CDR3, the DNA is TGTGCCAGCACCCCCGTTAGGGGAGGGGGCGGGAACACTGAAGCTTTCTTT.

This chain joins TRBV7-2 and TRBJ1-1; D remains ambiguous. Germline CDR1 is SGHTA and CDR2 is FQGNSA. V lost 3 bases and J 4 bases, leaving 12 bases between the germline ends. The CDR3 consists of 14 residues. CDR3 in DNA: TGTGCCAGCAGCTTCCTCGCCGAGGGCACTGAAGCTTTCTTT. Translated, it gives CASSFLAEGTEAFF.

V usage is TRBV11-2 and J usage is TRBJ2-7; D is undetermined. V was trimmed by 0 bases and J by 3 bases, leaving 9 bases between them. The CDR3 has 14 residues. The germline V gene encodes CDR1 SGHAT and CDR2 FQNNGV. The CDR3 coding sequence is TGTGCCAGCAGCTTAGATACTGCAATCTACGAGCAGTACTTC. Translation: CASSLDTAIYEQYF.

This clonotype was seen at least ten times. The gene calls are TRBV6-5 and TRBJ2-7; 9 nucleotides agree with TRBD1. This CDR3 comprises 14 residues. Germline CDR1 and CDR2: MNHEY and SVGAGI. V trimming: 2 bases; J trimming: 4 bases; junction bases outside the gene matches: 3. CDR3 protein: CASSYPGQGYEQYF. DNA of the CDR3: TGTGCCAGCAGTTACCCTGGACAGGGGTACGAGCAGTACTTC.

At least ten counts were recorded for this clonotype. V is TRBV28 and J is TRBJ1-1; 8 bases map to TRBD1. The CDR3 has 14 residues. CDR1 and CDR2 (germline): MDHEN, SYDVKM. Losses at the gene ends were 3 bases for V and 4 bases for J; bases not matched to a gene: 4. The CDR3 coding sequence is TGTGCCAGCAGTTTGGACAGGGATGGCACTGAAGCTTTCTTT. Its translation: CASSLDRDGTEAFF.

This clonotype was recorded at least ten times. The rearrangement links TRBV4-2 to TRBJ2-1; 11 bases line up with TRBD2. V trimming: 0 bases; J trimming: 2 bases; junction bases outside the gene matches: 0. This CDR3 spans 16 amino acids. CDR1 is LGHNA and CDR2 is YNFKEQ in the germline V gene. CDR3 nucleotide sequence: TGTGCCAGCAGCCAAGATAGCGGGAGGGCCTACAATGAGCAGTTCTTC. Amino acid sequence: CASSQDSGRAYNEQFF.

This clonotype was counted between two and nine times. The rearrangement uses TRBV23-1 and TRBJ2-7; D uncertain. Being an ORF, TRBV23-1 has a function that is uncertain. V was pared by 1 base and J by 3 bases, with 7 bases between. This CDR3 region has 13 residues. The CDR3 sequence is CASSQFGDYEQYF. The CDR3 nucleotides read TGCGCCAGCAGTCAATTTGGTGACTACGAGCAGTACTTC.